Only a few counts were recorded for the clone carrying this T cell receptor beta chain. This sample was taken from a study of spatial heterogeneity in lung cancer. Study-wide context: Available follow-up PBMC samples were sequenced, at a median of roughly two years post-resection.

Described time point: blood at routine non-recurrence follow-up after resection. Tumor, nontumor lung or frozen PBMC supplied whole RNA that was sequenced unsorted. TCRdb ran MiXCR on the 5' RACE reads and lists one entry per CDR3 protein. The repertoire holds about 120,000 distinct CDR3 sequences, with approximately 12% as singletons. This CDR3 spans 14 amino acids. V lost 0 bases to trimming and J lost 4 bases, with 10 bases between them. The V gene's germline CDR1 is MGHRA and CDR2 YSYEKL. The TCR was taken from a male donor with early-stage non-small cell lung cancer. The genes are TRBV4-1 and TRBJ2-7; no clear D. The specimen comprised PBMCs, sampled at follow-up. CDR3 residues: CASSQDSPYYEQYF. Written as DNA, the CDR3 is TGCGCCAGCAGCCAAGATTCCCCCTATTACGAGCAGTACTTC.